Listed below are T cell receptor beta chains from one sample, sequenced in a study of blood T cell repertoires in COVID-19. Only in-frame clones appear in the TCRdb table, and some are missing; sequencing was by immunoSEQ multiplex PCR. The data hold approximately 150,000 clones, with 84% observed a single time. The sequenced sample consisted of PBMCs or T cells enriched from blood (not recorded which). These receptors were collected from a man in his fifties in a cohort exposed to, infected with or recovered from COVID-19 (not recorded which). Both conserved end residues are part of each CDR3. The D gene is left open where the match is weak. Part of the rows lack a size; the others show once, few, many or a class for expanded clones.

cdr3_nt: TGTGCCAGCAGCCCAGCTGTCGGCGGGGGGTACACGCAGTATTTT; cdr3_aa: CASSPAVGGGYTQYF; d_call: TRBD2; v_call: TRBV7-2; j_call: TRBJ2-3; clone_size: NA; cdr3_length: 15
cdr3_nt: TGTGCCAGCAGTTACATGCGAGGACAGGGTAATTCACCCCTCCACTTT; cdr3_aa: CASSYMRGQGNSPLHF; d_call: TRBD1; v_call: TRBV6-5; j_call: TRBJ1-6; clone_size: NA; cdr3_length: 16
cdr3_nt: TGTGCCAGCAGTGATATGGCAACGACCAAAAACATTCAGTACTTC; cdr3_aa: CASSDMATTKNIQYF; d_call: NA; v_call: TRBV6-1; j_call: TRBJ2-4; clone_size: NA; cdr3_length: 15
cdr3_nt: TGCGCCAGCAGCCTCTGGACTAGCGACGGGACCCAGTACTTC; cdr3_aa: CASSLWTSDGTQYF; d_call: TRBD2; v_call: TRBV5-1; j_call: TRBJ2-5; clone_size: NA; cdr3_length: 14
cdr3_nt: TGTGCCAGCAGCCCGGGGACAGGGGGCAGAGGGGAGCTGTTTTTT; cdr3_aa: CASSPGTGGRGELFF; d_call: TRBD1; v_call: TRBV5-5; j_call: TRBJ2-2; clone_size: NA; cdr3_length: 15
cdr3_nt: TGTGCCAGCAGTTTAAATCGGGGTTATCAGCCCCAGCATTTT; cdr3_aa: CASSLNRGYQPQHF; d_call: NA; v_call: TRBV27; j_call: TRBJ1-5; clone_size: once; cdr3_length: 14
cdr3_nt: TGTGCCAGCAGACAGCGGGAGGACCCACGTTTTAAATCCTACGAGCAGTACTTC; cdr3_aa: CASRQREDPRFKSYEQYF; d_call: TRBD2; v_call: TRBV7-3; j_call: TRBJ2-7; clone_size: NA; cdr3_length: 18
cdr3_nt: TGTGCCAGCAGCTCACAGGGGGCAAGCCAGCCCCAGCATTTT; cdr3_aa: CASSSQGASQPQHF; d_call: TRBD1; v_call: TRBV7-2; j_call: TRBJ1-5; clone_size: few; cdr3_length: 14
cdr3_nt: TGTGCCAGCCGCAGACAGATCTTAGCCAAAAACATTCAGTACTTC; cdr3_aa: CASRRQILAKNIQYF; d_call: NA; v_call: TRBV7-2; j_call: TRBJ2-4; clone_size: NA; cdr3_length: 15
cdr3_nt: TGTGCCAGCAGCCAGGGTGGGGGGACTGAAGCTTTCTTT; cdr3_aa: CASSQGGGTEAFF; d_call: NA; v_call: TRBV7-2; j_call: TRBJ1-1; clone_size: few; cdr3_length: 13
cdr3_nt: TGCGCCAGCAGCTCCGGACAGGGAGACCAGCCCCAGCATTTT; cdr3_aa: CASSSGQGDQPQHF; d_call: TRBD1; v_call: TRBV5-1; j_call: TRBJ1-5; clone_size: NA; cdr3_length: 14
cdr3_nt: TGTGCCAGCAGCGGGGGACAGCTGAACACTGAAGCTTTCTTT; cdr3_aa: CASSGGQLNTEAFF; d_call: TRBD1; v_call: TRBV3-1/TRBV3-2; j_call: TRBJ1-1; clone_size: NA; cdr3_length: 14
cdr3_nt: TGTGCCAGTAGTATGAAGGCGGAGATCTACGAGCAGTACTTC; cdr3_aa: CASSMKAEIYEQYF; d_call: NA; v_call: TRBV19; j_call: TRBJ2-7; clone_size: NA; cdr3_length: 14
cdr3_nt: TGTGCCTGGAGTGCGGGACAGGTAAATCAGCCCCAGCATTTT; cdr3_aa: CAWSAGQVNQPQHF; d_call: TRBD1; v_call: TRBV30; j_call: TRBJ1-5; clone_size: NA; cdr3_length: 14
cdr3_nt: TGTGCCAGCAGTTATCGAGAGGCCTCCTACGAGCAGTACTTC; cdr3_aa: CASSYREASYEQYF; d_call: NA; v_call: TRBV6-2/TRBV6-3; j_call: TRBJ2-7; clone_size: NA; cdr3_length: 14
cdr3_nt: TGCGCCAGCAGCCCGCGGACAGGAGGATACAATGAGCAGTTCTTC; cdr3_aa: CASSPRTGGYNEQFF; d_call: TRBD1; v_call: TRBV5-1; j_call: TRBJ2-1; clone_size: NA; cdr3_length: 15
cdr3_nt: TGCGCCAGCAGCCAAGAACTAGCGGGAGGATTCTCCTACAATGAGCAGTTCTTC; cdr3_aa: CASSQELAGGFSYNEQFF; d_call: TRBD2; v_call: TRBV4-1; j_call: TRBJ2-1; clone_size: NA; cdr3_length: 18
cdr3_nt: TGTGCCAGCAGCCAAGATCCGGGACAGAACTACAATGAGCAGTTCTTC; cdr3_aa: CASSQDPGQNYNEQFF; d_call: TRBD1; v_call: TRBV4-2; j_call: TRBJ2-1; clone_size: NA; cdr3_length: 16
cdr3_nt: TGTGCCAGCAGCCAGGACTACGAGCAGTACTTC; cdr3_aa: CASSQDYEQYF; d_call: NA; v_call: TRBV5-8; j_call: TRBJ2-7; clone_size: NA; cdr3_length: 11
cdr3_nt: TGTGCCAGCAGCTTTGGACAGGGGGCCGACGAGCAGTACTTC; cdr3_aa: CASSFGQGADEQYF; d_call: TRBD1; v_call: TRBV7-6; j_call: TRBJ2-7; clone_size: NA; cdr3_length: 14
cdr3_nt: TGTGCCAGTAGCGGACTAGCGGGAGGGCCTCGGGGCTTTGGTACGCAGTATTTT; cdr3_aa: CASSGLAGGPRGFGTQYF; d_call: TRBD2; v_call: TRBV19; j_call: TRBJ2-3; clone_size: NA; cdr3_length: 18
cdr3_nt: TGCAGTGCTAGTGAAGGGGCATCCTACAATGAGCAGTTCTTC; cdr3_aa: CSASEGASYNEQFF; d_call: NA; v_call: TRBV20-1; j_call: TRBJ2-1; clone_size: NA; cdr3_length: 14
cdr3_nt: TGTGCCACCAGTGACAGACTTGAGCAGTACTTC; cdr3_aa: CATSDRLEQYF; d_call: NA; v_call: TRBV24-1; j_call: TRBJ2-7; clone_size: NA; cdr3_length: 11
cdr3_nt: TGTGCCAGCAGTGCTCGCGCTAGCGTCATATCAAAATACGAGCAGTACTTC; cdr3_aa: CASSARASVISKYEQYF; d_call: NA; v_call: TRBV27; j_call: TRBJ2-7; clone_size: NA; cdr3_length: 17
cdr3_nt: TGTGCCAGCAGCTTAGCCCAGGGGGCGAACTATGGCTACACCTTC; cdr3_aa: CASSLAQGANYGYTF; d_call: TRBD1; v_call: TRBV11-2; j_call: TRBJ1-2; clone_size: NA; cdr3_length: 15
cdr3_nt: TGTGCCAGCAGCTTATTTATCACTGAAGCTTTCTTT; cdr3_aa: CASSLFITEAFF; d_call: NA; v_call: TRBV7-8; j_call: TRBJ1-1; clone_size: few; cdr3_length: 12
cdr3_nt: TGTGCCAGCAGCCAAGCTCGGGACAGGCCAACCGGGGAGCTGTTTTTT; cdr3_aa: CASSQARDRPTGELFF; d_call: TRBD1; v_call: TRBV3-1/TRBV3-2; j_call: TRBJ2-2; clone_size: NA; cdr3_length: 16
cdr3_nt: TGTGCCAGCAGTTATGAGGGGGCTAAATCGAGTGACGAGCAGTACTTC; cdr3_aa: CASSYEGAKSSDEQYF; d_call: TRBD1; v_call: TRBV7-8; j_call: TRBJ2-7; clone_size: NA; cdr3_length: 16
cdr3_nt: TGTGCCAGCAGTCACATTCTCAATGAGCAGTTCTTC; cdr3_aa: CASSHILNEQFF; d_call: NA; v_call: TRBV12-3/TRBV12-4; j_call: TRBJ2-1; clone_size: many; cdr3_length: 12
cdr3_nt: TGTGCCAGCAGCTTAACCGGAACAGGGGTCCATGGCTACACCTTC; cdr3_aa: CASSLTGTGVHGYTF; d_call: TRBD1; v_call: TRBV7-2; j_call: TRBJ1-2; clone_size: NA; cdr3_length: 15
cdr3_nt: TGCAGCGTTGCACAGGGGGATGGAAACACCGGGGAGCTGTTTTTT; cdr3_aa: CSVAQGDGNTGELFF; d_call: TRBD1; v_call: TRBV29-1; j_call: TRBJ2-2; clone_size: NA; cdr3_length: 15
cdr3_nt: TGTGCCAGCAGCTCGACTAGCGTAAACACAGATACGCAGTATTTT; cdr3_aa: CASSSTSVNTDTQYF; d_call: TRBD2; v_call: TRBV5-4; j_call: TRBJ2-3; clone_size: NA; cdr3_length: 15
cdr3_nt: TGTGCCACCGAACAGGAGAATCAGCCCCAGCATTTT; cdr3_aa: CATEQENQPQHF; d_call: NA; v_call: TRBV19; j_call: TRBJ1-5; clone_size: NA; cdr3_length: 12
cdr3_nt: TGTGCCAGCAGCCCCCCAGGCGGGTTGAGCTCCTACGAGCAGTACTTC; cdr3_aa: CASSPPGGLSSYEQYF; d_call: NA; v_call: TRBV7-9; j_call: TRBJ2-7; clone_size: NA; cdr3_length: 16
cdr3_nt: TGTGCCAGCAGCCCCTTGGGACAGGCTAGCACTGAAGCTTTCTTT; cdr3_aa: CASSPLGQASTEAFF; d_call: TRBD1; v_call: TRBV7-9; j_call: TRBJ1-1; clone_size: NA; cdr3_length: 15
cdr3_nt: TGTGCCAGCAGCTTAGACGGGTTATCGACCCAGTACTTC; cdr3_aa: CASSLDGLSTQYF; d_call: NA; v_call: TRBV11-3; j_call: TRBJ2-5; clone_size: once; cdr3_length: 13
cdr3_nt: TGTGCCAGCAGCTTACCGGGGGGCTTTCATAATTCACCCCTCCACTTT; cdr3_aa: CASSLPGGFHNSPLHF; d_call: NA; v_call: TRBV7-3; j_call: TRBJ1-6; clone_size: once; cdr3_length: 16
cdr3_nt: TGCGCCAGCAGCCAAGAGGGACGTAGGACGGGGGGGCTTTCCGGGGAGCTGTTTTTT; cdr3_aa: CASSQEGRRTGGLSGELFF; d_call: TRBD2; v_call: TRBV4-1; j_call: TRBJ2-2; clone_size: NA; cdr3_length: 19
cdr3_nt: TGTGCCAGCAGTCCGACTAGCGGGAGGGCCGGGGAGCTGTTTTTT; cdr3_aa: CASSPTSGRAGELFF; d_call: TRBD2; v_call: TRBV4-2; j_call: TRBJ2-2; clone_size: once; cdr3_length: 15
cdr3_nt: TGTGCCAGCAGAACAGGGGTAGAGACCCAGTACTTC; cdr3_aa: CASRTGVETQYF; d_call: TRBD1; v_call: TRBV12-3/TRBV12-4; j_call: TRBJ2-5; clone_size: once; cdr3_length: 12
cdr3_nt: TGTGCCAGTAGTATAGATCGGGGACTAGCGGGGACCACAGATACGCAGTATTTT; cdr3_aa: CASSIDRGLAGTTDTQYF; d_call: TRBD2; v_call: TRBV19; j_call: TRBJ2-3; clone_size: NA; cdr3_length: 18
cdr3_nt: TGTGCCAGCAGCTCCCGACAGGGGTCCGTTGAAGCTTTCTTT; cdr3_aa: CASSSRQGSVEAFF; d_call: TRBD1; v_call: TRBV11-2; j_call: TRBJ1-1; clone_size: NA; cdr3_length: 14
cdr3_nt: TGTGCCAGTAGTATAGTTGTTTCCAGGTACAGCCGCTACACCTTC; cdr3_aa: CASSIVVSRYSRYTF; d_call: NA; v_call: TRBV19; j_call: TRBJ1-2; clone_size: NA; cdr3_length: 15